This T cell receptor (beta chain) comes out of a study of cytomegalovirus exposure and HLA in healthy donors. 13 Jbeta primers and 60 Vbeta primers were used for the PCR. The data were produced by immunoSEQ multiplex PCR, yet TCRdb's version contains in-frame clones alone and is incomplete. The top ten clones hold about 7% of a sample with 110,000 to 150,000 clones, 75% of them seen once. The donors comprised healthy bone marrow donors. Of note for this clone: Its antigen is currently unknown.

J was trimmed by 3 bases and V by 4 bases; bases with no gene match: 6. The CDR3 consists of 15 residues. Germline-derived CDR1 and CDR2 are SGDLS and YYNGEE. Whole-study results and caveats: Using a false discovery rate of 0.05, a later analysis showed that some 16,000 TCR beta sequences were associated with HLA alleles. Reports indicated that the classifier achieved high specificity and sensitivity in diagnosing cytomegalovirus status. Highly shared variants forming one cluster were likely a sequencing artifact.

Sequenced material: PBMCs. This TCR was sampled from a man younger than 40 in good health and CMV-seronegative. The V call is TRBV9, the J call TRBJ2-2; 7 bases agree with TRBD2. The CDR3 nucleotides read TGTGCCAGCAGCCCCCGACTAGCTGACACCGGGGAGCTGTTTTTT. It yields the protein CASSPRLADTGELFF.